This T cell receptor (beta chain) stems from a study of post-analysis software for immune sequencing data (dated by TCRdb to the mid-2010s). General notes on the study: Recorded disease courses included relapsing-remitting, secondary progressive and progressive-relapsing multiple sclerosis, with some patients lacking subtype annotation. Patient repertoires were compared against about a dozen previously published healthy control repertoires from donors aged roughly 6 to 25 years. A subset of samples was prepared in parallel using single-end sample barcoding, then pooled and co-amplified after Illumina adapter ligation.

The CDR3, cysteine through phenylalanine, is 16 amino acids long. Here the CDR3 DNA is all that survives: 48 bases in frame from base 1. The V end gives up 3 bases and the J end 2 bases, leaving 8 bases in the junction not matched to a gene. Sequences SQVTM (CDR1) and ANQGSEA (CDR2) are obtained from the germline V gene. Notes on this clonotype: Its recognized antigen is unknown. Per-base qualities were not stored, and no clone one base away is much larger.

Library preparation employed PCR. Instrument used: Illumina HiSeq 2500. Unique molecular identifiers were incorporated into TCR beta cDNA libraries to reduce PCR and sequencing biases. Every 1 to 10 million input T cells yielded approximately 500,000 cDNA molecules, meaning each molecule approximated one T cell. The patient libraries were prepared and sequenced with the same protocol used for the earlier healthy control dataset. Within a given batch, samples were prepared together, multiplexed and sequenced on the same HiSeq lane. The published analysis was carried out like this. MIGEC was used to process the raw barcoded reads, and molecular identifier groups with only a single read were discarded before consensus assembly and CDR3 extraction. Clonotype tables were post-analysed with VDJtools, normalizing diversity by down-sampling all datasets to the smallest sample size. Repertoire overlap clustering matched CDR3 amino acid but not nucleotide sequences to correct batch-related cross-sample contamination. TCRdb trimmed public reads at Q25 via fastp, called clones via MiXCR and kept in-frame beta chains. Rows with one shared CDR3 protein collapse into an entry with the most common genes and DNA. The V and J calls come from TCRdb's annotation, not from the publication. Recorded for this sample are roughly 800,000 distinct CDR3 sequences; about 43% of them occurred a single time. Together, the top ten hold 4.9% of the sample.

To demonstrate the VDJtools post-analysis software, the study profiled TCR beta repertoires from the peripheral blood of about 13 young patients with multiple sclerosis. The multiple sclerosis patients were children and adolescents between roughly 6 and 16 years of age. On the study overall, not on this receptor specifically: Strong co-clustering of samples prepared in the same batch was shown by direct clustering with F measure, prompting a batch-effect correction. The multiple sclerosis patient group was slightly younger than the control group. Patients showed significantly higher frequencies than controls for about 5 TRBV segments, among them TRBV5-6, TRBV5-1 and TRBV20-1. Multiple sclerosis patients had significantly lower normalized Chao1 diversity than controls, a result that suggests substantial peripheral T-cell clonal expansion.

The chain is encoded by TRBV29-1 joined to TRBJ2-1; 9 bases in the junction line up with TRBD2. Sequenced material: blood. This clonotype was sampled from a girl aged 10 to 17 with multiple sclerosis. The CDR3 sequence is CSVDIAGVSAYNEQFF. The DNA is TGCAGCGTTGACATAGCGGGAGTTTCGGCCTACAATGAGCAGTTCTTC.